This T cell receptor (beta chain) was obtained from a study of T cells in Graves' hyperthyroidism and ophthalmopathy. Amplification of TCR beta CDR3 regions was performed using RNA transcripts as template. Researchers ran a first-round RT-PCR on the TCR CDR3 using the HTBI primer set. Each CDR3 protein gets one entry after TCRdb re-called the multiplex PCR reads with MiXCR. The sample has around 350,000 distinct CDR3 sequences; over 15% are singletons. There are many counts of this clonotype. No antigen is known for it. Calling Graves' hyperthyroidism stable meant ophthalmopathy did not progress within 18 months. PBMCs were obtained from 7.5 to 10 ml fresh peripheral blood. The study's findings and limits: Most clonotypes expanded in the thyroid (above 0.001) were also present in blood.

CDR1 and CDR2 from the germline V gene are SGHVT and SQSDAQ. The CDR3 consists of 11 residues. Trimming stripped 3 bases from V and 6 bases from J, with 5 bases between. The J gene is TRBJ1-2, the V gene TRBV7-4; D remains unclear. The sequenced sample was blood. This TCR was sampled from a woman in her late teens or twenties with Graves' hyperthyroidism. CDR3 region: CASSLADGYTF. The CDR3 coding sequence is TGTGCCAGCAGCTTGGCCGATGGCTACACCTTC.